This TCR beta chain was recovered during a study of cytomegalovirus exposure and HLA in healthy donors. Study-wide results and caveats: A further, later analysis showed that HLA-associated TCR beta chains (compared with equally common others) were more clonally expanded. Within an earlier analysis, most TCR beta V segments proved productive either about 87% or about 30% of the time. A later analysis linked 15,000 to 20,000 TCR beta sequences to HLA alleles at 0.05 false discovery rate. A later analysis linked a missense DCLRE1C variant to TCR beta V- and J-gene trimming.

Vbeta (60) and Jbeta (13) primers were used in the PCR. Here immunoSEQ multiplex PCR was the method, and the copy in TCRdb shows in-frame clones only, minus some. Altogether about 170,000 clones are present, 75% to 85% being singletons, with the ten largest covering 4.9%. A word on this clone: What it binds is not known.

CDR1 is SGHAT and CDR2 is FQNNGV in the germline V gene. With 6 bases removed from V and 2 bases from J, the gap between germline ends came to 17 bases. The CDR3 is 15 residues long. The gene calls are TRBV11-2 and TRBJ2-7; possibly TRBD1 for D (7 bases). This TCR was recovered from a woman younger than 30 in good health and CMV-seropositive. Sequences were obtained from PBMCs. The CDR3 protein is CASRGGAGQPYEQYF. In nucleotides, the CDR3 is TGTGCCAGCAGAGGTGGGGCGGGACAGCCCTACGAGCAGTACTTC. The full variable domain, completed using reference TRBV11-2 and TRBJ2-7, is EAGVAQSPRYKIIEKRQSVAFWCNPISGHATLYWYQQILGQGPKLLIQFQNNGVVDDSQLPKDRFSAERLKGVDSTLKIQPAKLEDSAVYLCASRGGAGQPYEQYFGPGTRLTVT.